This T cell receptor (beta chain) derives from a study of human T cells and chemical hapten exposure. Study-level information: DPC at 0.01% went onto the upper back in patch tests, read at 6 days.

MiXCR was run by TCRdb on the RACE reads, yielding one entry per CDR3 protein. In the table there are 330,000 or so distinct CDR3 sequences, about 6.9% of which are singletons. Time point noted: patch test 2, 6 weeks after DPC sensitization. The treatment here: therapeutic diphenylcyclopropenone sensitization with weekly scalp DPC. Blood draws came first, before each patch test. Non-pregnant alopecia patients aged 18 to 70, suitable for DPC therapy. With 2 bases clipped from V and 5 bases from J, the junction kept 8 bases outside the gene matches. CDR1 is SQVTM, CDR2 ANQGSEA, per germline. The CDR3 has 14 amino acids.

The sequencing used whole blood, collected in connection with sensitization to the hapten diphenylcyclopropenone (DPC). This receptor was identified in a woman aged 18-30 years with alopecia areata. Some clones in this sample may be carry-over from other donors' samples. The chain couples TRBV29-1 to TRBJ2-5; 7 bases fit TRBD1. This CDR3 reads CSVELGGGQETQYF. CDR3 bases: TGCAGCGTTGAATTAGGTGGGGGACAGGAGACCCAGTACTTC. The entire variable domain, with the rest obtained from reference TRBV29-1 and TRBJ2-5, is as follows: SAVISQKPSRDICQRGTSLTIQCQVDSQVTMMFWYRQQPGQSLTLIATANQGSEATYESGFVIDKFPISRPNLTFSTLTVSNMSPEDSSIYLCSVELGGGQETQYFGPGTRLLVL.